The entry below gives a single T cell receptor beta chain sequence along with its context. Antigen: not known. Trimming shortened V by 2 bases and J by 6 bases, and 14 bases separated the two germline ends. CDR1 and CDR2 from the germline V gene are SGHRS and YFSETQ. There are 15 residues in the CDR3. These data are taken from a study of T-cell memory formation after mild COVID-19. General study findings and limits: Unconfirmed was the SARS-CoV-2 specificity of second-wave clones that peaked on day 37.

Constant-segment primers were used for 5'RACE, and the resulting TCR alpha and TCR beta cDNA libraries carried sample barcodes and UMIs. One entry per CDR3 protein results from TCRdb running MiXCR on the 5' RACE reads. Here the sample spans some 340,000 distinct CDR3 sequences, 13% being singletons. This TCR derives from a man between 18 and 29 years old who had mild COVID-19 (a few samples of this study predate the infection). Cell type and time point are not known. Sequencing input: PBMCs or a T cell subset sorted from them (not recorded which). The chain is built from TRBV5-1 and TRBJ2-2; D is tentatively TRBD1 or TRBD2 (5 bases each). In DNA, the CDR3 is TGCGCCAGCAGCTTAGTCCCTCTGGGACCCGGGGAGCTGTTTTTT. It translates to CASSLVPLGPGELFF.